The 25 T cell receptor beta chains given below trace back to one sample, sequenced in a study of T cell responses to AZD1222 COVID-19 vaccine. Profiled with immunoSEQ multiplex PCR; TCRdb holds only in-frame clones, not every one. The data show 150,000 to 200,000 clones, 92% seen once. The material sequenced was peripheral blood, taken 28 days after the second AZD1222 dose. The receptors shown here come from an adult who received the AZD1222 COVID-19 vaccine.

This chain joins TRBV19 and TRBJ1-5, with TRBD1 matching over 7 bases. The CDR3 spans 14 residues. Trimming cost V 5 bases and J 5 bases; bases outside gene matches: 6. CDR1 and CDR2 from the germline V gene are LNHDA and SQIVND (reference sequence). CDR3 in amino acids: CASSPGQADQPQHF. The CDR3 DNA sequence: TGTGCCAGTAGTCCTGGACAGGCCGATCAGCCCCAGCATTTT.

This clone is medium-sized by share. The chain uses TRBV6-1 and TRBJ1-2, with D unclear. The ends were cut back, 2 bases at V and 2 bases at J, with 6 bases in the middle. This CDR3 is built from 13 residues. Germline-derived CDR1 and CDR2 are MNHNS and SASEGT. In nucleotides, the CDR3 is TGTGCCAGCAGTGAAAGAGACAACTATGGCTACACCTTC. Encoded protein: CASSERDNYGYTF.

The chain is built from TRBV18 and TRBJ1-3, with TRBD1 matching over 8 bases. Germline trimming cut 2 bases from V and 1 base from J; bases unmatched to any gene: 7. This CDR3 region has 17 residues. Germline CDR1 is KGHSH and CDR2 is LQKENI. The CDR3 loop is CASSPIGQGASGNTIYF. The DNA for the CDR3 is TGTGCCAGCTCACCAATCGGCCAGGGGGCGTCTGGAAACACCATATATTTT.

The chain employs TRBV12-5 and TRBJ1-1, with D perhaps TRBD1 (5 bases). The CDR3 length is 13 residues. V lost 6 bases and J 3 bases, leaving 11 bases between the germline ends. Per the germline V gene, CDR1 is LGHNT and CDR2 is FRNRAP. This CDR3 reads CASGQGIDTEAFF. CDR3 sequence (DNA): TGTGCTAGTGGCCAGGGCATCGACACTGAAGCTTTCTTT.

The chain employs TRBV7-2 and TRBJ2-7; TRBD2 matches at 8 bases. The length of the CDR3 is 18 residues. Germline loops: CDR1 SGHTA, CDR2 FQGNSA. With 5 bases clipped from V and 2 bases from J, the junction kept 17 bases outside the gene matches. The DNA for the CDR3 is TGTGCCAGCAGCCTTAGCGGGGCGGGGGCCCAAATAACCTACGAGCAGTACTTC. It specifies CASSLSGAGAQITYEQYF.

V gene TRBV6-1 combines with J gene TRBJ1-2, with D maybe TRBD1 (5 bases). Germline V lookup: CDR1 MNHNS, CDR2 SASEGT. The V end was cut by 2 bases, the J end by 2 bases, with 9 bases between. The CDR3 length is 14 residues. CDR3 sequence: CASSEWGTNYGYTF. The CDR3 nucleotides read TGTGCCAGCAGTGAATGGGGGACGAACTATGGCTACACCTTC.

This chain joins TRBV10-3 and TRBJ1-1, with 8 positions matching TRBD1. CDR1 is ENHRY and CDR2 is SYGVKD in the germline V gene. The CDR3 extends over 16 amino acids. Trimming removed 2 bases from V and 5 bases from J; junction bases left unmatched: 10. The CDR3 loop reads CAISERPGGDGTEAFF. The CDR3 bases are TGTGCCATCAGTGAGCGTCCAGGGGGCGATGGGACTGAAGCTTTCTTT.

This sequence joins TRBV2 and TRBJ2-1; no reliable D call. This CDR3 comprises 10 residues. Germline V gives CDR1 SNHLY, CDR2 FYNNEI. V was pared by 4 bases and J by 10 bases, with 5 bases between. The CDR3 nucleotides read TGTGCCAGCAGTGGGTACGAGCAGTTCTTC. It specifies CASSGYEQFF.

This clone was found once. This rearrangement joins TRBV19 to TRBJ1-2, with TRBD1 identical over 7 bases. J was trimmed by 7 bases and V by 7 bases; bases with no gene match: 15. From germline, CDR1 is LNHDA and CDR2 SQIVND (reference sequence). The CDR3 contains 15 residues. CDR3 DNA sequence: TGTGCCAGTAAGGTCATTTCGGACAGGCCCCGTGGCTACACCTTC. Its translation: CASKVISDRPRGYTF.

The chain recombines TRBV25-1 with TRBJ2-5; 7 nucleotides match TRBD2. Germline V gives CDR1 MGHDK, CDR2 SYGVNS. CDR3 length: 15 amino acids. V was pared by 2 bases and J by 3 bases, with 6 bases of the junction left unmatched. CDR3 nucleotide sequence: TGTGCCAGCAGTGAACTAGGGGCGGGGGAAGAGACCCAGTACTTC. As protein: CASSELGAGEETQYF.

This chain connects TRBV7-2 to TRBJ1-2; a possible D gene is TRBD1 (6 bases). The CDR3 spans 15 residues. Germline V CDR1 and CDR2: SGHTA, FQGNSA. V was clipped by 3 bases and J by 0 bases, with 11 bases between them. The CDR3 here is CASSFHRASNYGYTF. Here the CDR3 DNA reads TGTGCCAGCAGCTTTCACAGGGCTTCTAACTATGGCTACACCTTC.

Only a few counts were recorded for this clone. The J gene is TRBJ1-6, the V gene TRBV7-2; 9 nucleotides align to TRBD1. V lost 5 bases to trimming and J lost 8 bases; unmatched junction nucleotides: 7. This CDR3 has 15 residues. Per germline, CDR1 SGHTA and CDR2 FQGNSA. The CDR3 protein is CASSLRRTGDSPLHF. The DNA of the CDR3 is TGTGCCAGCAGCCTAAGAAGGACAGGGGATTCACCCCTCCACTTT.

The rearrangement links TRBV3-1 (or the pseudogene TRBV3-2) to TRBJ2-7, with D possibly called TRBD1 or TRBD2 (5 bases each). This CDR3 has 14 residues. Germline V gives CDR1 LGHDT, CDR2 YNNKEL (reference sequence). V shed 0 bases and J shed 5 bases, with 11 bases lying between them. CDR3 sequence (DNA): TGTGCCAGCAGCCAAGACCTTCGGGGCGACGAGCAGTACTTC. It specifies CASSQDLRGDEQYF.

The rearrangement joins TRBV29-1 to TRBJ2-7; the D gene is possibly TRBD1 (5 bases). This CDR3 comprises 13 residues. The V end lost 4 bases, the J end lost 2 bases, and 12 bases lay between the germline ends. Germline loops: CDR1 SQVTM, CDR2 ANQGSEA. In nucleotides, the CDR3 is TGCAGCGTTGCGACAGTTTATCCCTACGAGCAGTACTTC. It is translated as CSVATVYPYEQYF.

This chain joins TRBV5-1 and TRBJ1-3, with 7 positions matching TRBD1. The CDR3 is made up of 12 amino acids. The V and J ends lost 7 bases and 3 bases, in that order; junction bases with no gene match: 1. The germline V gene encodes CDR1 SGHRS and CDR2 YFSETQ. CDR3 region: CASWDSGNTIYF. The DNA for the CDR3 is TGCGCCAGCTGGGACAGTGGAAACACCATATATTTT.

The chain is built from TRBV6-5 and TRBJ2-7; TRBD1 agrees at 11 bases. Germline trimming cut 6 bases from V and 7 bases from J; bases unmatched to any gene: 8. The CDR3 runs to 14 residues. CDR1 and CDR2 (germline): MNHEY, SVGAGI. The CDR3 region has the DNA TGTGCCAGCAGAACCGGGACAGGGGGATTAGAGCAGTACTTC. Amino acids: CASRTGTGGLEQYF.

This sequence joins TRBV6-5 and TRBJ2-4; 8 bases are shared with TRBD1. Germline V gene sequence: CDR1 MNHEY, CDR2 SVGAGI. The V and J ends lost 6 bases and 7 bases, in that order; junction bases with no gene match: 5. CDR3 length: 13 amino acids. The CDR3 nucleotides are TGTGCCAGCAGACCGACAGGGGTCAACATTCAGTACTTC. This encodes CASRPTGVNIQYF.

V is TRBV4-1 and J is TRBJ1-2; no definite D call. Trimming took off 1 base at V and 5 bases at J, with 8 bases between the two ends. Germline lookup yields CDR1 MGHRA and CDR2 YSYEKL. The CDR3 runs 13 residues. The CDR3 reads CASSQGGQYGYTF. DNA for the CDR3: TGCGCCAGCAGCCAAGGGGGTCAGTATGGCTACACCTTC.

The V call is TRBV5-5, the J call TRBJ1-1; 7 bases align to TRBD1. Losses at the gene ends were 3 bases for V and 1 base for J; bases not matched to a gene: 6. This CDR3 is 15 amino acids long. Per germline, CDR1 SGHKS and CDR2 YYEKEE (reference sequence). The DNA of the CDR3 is TGTGCCAGCAGCTCCTGGGACAGACGGAACACTGAAGCTTTCTTT. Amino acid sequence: CASSSWDRRNTEAFF.

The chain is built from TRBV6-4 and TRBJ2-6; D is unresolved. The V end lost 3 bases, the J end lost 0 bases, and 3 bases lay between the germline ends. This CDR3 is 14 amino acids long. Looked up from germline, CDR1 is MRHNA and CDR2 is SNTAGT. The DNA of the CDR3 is TGTGCCAGCAGTGAGTTCTCTGGGGCCAACGTCCTGACTTTC. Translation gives CASSEFSGANVLTF.

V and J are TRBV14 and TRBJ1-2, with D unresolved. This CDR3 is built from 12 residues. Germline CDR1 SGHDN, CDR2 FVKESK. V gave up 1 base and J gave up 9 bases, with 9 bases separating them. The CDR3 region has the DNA TGTGCCAGCAGCCAAGCAAACAGCCGCTACACCTTC. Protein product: CASSQANSRYTF.

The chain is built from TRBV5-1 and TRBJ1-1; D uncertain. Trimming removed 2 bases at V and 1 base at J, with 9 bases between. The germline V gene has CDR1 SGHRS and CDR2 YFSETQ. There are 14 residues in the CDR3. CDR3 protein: CASSFTRGNTEAFF. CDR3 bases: TGCGCCAGCAGCTTTACCAGAGGGAACACTGAAGCTTTCTTT.

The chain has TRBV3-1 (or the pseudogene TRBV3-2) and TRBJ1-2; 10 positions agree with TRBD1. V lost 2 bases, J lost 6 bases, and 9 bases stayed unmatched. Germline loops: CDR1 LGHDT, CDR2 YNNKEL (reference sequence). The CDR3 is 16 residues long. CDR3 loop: CASSQLEGTGVNGYTF. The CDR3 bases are TGTGCCAGCAGCCAATTAGAGGGGACAGGGGTTAATGGCTACACCTTC.

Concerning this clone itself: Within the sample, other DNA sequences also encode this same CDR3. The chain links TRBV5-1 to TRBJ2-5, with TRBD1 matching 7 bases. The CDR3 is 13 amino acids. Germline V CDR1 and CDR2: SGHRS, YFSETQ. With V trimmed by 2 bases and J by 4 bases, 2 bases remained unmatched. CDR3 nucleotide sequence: TGCGCCAGCAGCTTAGCAGGGGGAGAGACCCAGTACTTC. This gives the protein CASSLAGGETQYF.

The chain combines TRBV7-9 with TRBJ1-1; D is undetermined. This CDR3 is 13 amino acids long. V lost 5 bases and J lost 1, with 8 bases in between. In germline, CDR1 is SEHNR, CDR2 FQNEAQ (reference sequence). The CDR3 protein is CASSPGGNTEAFF. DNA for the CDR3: TGTGCCAGCAGCCCCGGCGGGAACACTGAAGCTTTCTTT.